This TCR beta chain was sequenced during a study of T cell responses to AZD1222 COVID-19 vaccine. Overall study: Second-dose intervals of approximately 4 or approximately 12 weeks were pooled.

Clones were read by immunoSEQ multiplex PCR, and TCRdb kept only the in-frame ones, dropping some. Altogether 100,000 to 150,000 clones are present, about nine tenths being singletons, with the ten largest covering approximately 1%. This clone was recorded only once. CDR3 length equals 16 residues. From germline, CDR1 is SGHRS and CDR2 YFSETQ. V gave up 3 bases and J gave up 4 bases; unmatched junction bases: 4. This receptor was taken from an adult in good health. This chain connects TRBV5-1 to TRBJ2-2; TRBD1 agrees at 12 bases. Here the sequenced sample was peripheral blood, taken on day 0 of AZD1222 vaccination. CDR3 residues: CASSSPGQGATGELFF. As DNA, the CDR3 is TGCGCCAGCAGCTCGCCGGGACAGGGGGCCACCGGGGAGCTGTTTTTT.